This section outlines one T cell receptor (beta chain) sequence together with its context. Only in-frame clones appear in the TCRdb table, and some are missing; sequencing was by immunoSEQ multiplex PCR. The sample holds under 200,000 clones, 70% to 80% seen once. The source of the sample is a study of blood T cell repertoires in COVID-19. Germline V gene sequence: CDR1 WNHNN, CDR2 SYGVQD (reference sequence). The CDR3 length is 14 residues. V lost 4 bases to trimming and J lost 11 bases, with 20 bases between them. Sample: peripheral blood. This sequence originates from a man aged 55-75 years with acute or convalescent COVID-19. The chain recombines TRBV10-1 with TRBJ1-1, with no clear D. For the CDR3, the DNA is TGCGCCAGCAGTGTTCAGCGGGCCGGGGATAAGGCTTTCTTT. This codes for CASSVQRAGDKAFF.